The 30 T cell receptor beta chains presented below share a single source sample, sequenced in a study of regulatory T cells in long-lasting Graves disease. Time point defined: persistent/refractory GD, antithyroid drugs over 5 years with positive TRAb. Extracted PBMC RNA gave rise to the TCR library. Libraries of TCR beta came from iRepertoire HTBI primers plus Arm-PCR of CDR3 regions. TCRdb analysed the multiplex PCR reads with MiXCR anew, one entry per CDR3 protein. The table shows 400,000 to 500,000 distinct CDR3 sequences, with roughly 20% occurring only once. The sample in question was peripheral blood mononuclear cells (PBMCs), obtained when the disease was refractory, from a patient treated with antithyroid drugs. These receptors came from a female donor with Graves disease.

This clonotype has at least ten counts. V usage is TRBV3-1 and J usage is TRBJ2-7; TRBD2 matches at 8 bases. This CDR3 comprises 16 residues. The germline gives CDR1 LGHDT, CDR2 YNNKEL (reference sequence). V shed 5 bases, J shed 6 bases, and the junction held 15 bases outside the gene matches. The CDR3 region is CASSFSGTRLIFEQYF. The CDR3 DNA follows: TGTGCCAGCAGCTTCTCCGGGACTAGGTTGATTTTCGAGCAGTACTTC.

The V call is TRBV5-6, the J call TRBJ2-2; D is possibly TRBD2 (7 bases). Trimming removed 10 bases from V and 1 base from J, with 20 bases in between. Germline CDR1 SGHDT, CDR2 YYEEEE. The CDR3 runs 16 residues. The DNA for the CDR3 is TGTGCCGGCATCCTGGGGGCTAGCGGGAACACCGGGGAGCTGTTTTTT. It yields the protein CAGILGASGNTGELFF.

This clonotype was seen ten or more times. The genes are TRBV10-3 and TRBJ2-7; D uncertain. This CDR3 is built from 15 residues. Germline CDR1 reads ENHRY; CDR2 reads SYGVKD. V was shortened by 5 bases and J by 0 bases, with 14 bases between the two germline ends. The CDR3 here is CAISPMTVDSYEQYF. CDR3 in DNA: TGTGCCATCAGTCCCATGACTGTCGACTCCTACGAGCAGTACTTC.

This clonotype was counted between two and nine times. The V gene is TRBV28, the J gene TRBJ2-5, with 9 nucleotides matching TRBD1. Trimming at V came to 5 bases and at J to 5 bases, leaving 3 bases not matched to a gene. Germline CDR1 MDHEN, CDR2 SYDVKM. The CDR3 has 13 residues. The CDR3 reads CASSHDRGETQYF. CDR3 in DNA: TGTGCCAGCAGTCACGACAGGGGGGAGACCCAGTACTTC.

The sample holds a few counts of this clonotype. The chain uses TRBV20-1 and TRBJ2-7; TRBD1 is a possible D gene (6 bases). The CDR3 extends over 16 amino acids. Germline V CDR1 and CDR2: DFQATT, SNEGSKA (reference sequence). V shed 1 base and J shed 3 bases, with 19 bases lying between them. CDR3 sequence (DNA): TGCAGTGCTAGAGGTGAGGTCTGGACAGCCCTCTACGAGCAGTACTTC. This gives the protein CSARGEVWTALYEQYF.

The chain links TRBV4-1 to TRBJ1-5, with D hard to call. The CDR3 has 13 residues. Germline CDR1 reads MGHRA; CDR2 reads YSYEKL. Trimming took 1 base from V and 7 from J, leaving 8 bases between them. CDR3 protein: CASSQGTLQPQHF. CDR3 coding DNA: TGCGCCAGCAGCCAAGGGACCCTCCAGCCCCAGCATTTT.

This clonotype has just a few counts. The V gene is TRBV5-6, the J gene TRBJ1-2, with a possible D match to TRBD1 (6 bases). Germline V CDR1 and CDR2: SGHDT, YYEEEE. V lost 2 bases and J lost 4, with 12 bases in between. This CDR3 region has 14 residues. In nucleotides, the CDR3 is TGTGCCAGCAGCTTTGGGACAAACCCCTATGGCTACACCTTC. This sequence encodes CASSFGTNPYGYTF.

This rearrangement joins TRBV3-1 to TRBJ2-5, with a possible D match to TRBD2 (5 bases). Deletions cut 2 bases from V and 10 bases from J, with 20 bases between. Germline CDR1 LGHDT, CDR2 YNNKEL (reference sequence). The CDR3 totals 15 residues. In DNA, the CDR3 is TGTGCCAGCAGCCAACATGACCGGGCGGACCGGGACCAGTACTTC. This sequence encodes CASSQHDRADRDQYF.

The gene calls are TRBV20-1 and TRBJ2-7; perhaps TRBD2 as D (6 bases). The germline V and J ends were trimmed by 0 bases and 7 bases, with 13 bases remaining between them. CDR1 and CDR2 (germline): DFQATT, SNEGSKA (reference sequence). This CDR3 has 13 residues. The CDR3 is CSAREGLLREQYF. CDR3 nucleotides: TGCAGTGCTAGAGAGGGACTCCTCCGGGAGCAGTACTTC.

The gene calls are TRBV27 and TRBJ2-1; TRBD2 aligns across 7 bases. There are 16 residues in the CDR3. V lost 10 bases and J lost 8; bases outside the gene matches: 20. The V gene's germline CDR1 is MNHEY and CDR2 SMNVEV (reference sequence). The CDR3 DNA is TGTGCCACAGCGACCCCAAGCGGGGTTGGGGTACATGAGCAGTTCTTC. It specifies CATATPSGVGVHEQFF.

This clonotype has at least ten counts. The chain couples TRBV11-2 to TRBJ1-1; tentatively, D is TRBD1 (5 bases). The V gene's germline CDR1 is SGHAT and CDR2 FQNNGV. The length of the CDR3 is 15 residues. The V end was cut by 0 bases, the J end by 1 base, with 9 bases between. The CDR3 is CASSLDRQKNTEAFF. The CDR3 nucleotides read TGTGCCAGCAGCTTAGATCGACAGAAGAACACTGAAGCTTTCTTT.

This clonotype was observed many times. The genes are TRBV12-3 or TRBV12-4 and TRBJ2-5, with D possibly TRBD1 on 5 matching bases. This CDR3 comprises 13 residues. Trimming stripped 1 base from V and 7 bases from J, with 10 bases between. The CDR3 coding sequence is TGTGCCAGCAGTTTAGGCCAGGGTATGACCCAGTACTTC. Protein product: CASSLGQGMTQYF.

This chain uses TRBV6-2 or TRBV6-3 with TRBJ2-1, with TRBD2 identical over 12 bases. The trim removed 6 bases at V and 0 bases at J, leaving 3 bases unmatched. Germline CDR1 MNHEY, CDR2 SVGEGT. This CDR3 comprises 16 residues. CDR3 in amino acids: CASRRLAGVSYNEQFF. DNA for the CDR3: TGTGCCAGCAGACGACTAGCGGGGGTCTCCTACAATGAGCAGTTCTTC.

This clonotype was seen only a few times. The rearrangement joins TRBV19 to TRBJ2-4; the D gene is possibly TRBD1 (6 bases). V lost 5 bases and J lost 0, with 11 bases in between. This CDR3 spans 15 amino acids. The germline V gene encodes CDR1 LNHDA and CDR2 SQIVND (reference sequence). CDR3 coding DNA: TGTGCCAGTAGTCTCCGGACAGTAGCCAAAAACATTCAGTACTTC. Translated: CASSLRTVAKNIQYF.

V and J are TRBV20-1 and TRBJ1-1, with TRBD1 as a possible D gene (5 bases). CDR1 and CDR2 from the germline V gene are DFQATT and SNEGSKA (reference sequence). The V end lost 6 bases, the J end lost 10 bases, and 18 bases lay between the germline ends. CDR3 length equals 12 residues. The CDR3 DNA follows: TGCAGTGCGAGACAGTTGCCTGCCGGAGCTTTCTTT. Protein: CSARQLPAGAFF.

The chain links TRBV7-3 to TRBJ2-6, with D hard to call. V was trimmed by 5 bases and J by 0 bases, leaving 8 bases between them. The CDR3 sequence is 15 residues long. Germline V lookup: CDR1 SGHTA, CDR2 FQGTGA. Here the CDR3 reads CASSLRSSGANVLTF. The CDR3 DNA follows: TGTGCCAGCAGCCTCAGGAGCTCTGGGGCCAACGTCCTGACTTTC.

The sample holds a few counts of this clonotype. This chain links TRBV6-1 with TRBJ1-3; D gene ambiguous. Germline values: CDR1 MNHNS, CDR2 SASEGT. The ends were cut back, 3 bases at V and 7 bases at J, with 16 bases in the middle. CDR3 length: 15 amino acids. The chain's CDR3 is CASSDGRAPRNTIYF. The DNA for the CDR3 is TGTGCCAGCAGTGATGGCCGGGCCCCGCGGAACACCATATATTTT.

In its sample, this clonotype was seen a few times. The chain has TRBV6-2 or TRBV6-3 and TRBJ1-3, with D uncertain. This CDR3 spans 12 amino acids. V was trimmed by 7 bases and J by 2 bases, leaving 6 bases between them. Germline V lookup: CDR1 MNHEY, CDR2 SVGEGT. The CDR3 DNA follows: TGTGCCAGCACCTCGACTGGAAACACCATATATTTT. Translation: CASTSTGNTIYF.

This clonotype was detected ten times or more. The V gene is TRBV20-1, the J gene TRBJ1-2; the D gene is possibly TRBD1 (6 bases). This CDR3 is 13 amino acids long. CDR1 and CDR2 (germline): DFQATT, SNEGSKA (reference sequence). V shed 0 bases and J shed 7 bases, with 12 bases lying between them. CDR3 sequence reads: CSARDQGHRGYTF. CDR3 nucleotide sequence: TGCAGTGCTAGAGACCAGGGACATCGTGGCTACACCTTC.

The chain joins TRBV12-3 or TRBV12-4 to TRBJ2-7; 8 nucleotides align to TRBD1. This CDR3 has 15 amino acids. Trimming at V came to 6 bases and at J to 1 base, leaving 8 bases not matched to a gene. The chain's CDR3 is CASRGTQGGSYEQYF. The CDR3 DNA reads TGTGCCAGCAGGGGTACACAGGGGGGTTCCTACGAGCAGTACTTC.

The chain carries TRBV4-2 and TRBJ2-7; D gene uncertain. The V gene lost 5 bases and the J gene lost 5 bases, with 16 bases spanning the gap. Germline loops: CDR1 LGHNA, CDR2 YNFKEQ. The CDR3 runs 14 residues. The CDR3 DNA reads TGTGCCAGCAGCTCCAGAGCGACATTCGACGAGCAGTACTTC. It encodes CASSSRATFDEQYF.

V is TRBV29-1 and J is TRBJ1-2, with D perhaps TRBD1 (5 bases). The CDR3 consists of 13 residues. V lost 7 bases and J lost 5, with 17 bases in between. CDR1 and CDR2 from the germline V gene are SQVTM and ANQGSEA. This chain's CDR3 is CSANSIGGYGYTF. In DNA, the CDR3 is TGCAGCGCCAACTCTATTGGGGGTTATGGCTACACCTTC.

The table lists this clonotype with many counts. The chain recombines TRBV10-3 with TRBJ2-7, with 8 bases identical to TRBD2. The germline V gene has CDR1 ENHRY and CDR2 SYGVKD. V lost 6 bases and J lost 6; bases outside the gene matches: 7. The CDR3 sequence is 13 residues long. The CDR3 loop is CAISREGLGEQYF. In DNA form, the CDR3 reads TGTGCCATCAGCCGGGAGGGTCTGGGCGAGCAGTACTTC.

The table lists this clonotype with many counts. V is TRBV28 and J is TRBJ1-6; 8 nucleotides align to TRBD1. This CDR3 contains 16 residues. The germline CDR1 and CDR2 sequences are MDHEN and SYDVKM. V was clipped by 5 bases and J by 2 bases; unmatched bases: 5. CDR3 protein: CASSKTGEAYNSPLHF. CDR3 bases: TGTGCCAGCAGTAAGACAGGGGAGGCCTATAATTCACCCCTCCACTTT.

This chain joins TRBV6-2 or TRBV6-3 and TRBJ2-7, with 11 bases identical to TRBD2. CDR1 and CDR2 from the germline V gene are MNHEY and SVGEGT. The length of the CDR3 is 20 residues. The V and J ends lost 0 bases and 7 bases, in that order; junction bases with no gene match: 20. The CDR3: CASSYSKGPILAGDSWEQYF. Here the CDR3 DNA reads TGTGCCAGCAGTTACTCGAAGGGCCCGATACTAGCGGGAGACAGTTGGGAGCAGTACTTC.

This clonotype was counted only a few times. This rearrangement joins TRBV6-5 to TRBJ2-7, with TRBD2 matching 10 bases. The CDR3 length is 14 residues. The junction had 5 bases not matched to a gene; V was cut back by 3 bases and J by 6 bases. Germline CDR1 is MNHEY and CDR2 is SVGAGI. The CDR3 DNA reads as TGTGCCAGCAGTTATGGTCTAGCGGGAGCCGAGCAGTACTTC. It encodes CASSYGLAGAEQYF.

The CDR3 loop reads CASSPRPRASYEQYF. CDR3 DNA: TGTGCCAGCAGCCCCCGCCCACGGGCCTCCTACGAGCAGTACTTC. The rearrangement joins TRBV7-6 to TRBJ2-7; D uncertain. The germline V gene encodes CDR1 SGHVS and CDR2 FNYEAQ. V lost 5 bases and J 0 bases, leaving 14 bases between the germline ends. This CDR3 is 15 amino acids long.

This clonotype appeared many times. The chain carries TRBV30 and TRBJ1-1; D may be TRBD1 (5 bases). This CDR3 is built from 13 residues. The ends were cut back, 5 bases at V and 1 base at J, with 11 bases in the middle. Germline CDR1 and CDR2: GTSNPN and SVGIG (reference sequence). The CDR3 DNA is TGTGCCTGGGGCACGGGGGGGAACACTGAAGCTTTCTTT. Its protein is CAWGTGGNTEAFF. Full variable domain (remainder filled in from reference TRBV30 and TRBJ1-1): SQTIHQWPATLVQPVGSPLSLECTVEGTSNPNLYWYRQAAGRGLQLLFYSVGIGQISSEVPQNLSASRPQDRQFILSSKKLLLSDSGFYLCAWGTGGNTEAFFGQGTRLTVV.

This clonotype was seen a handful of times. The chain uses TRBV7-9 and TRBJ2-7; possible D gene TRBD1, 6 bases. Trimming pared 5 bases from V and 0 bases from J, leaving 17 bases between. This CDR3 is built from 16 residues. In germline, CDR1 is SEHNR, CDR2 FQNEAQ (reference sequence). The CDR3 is CASSPTSGRGSYEQYF. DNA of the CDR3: TGTGCCAGCAGCCCAACCTCGGGCAGGGGCTCCTACGAGCAGTACTTC. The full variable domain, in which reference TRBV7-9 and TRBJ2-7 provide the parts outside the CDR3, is DTGVSQNPRHKITKRGQNVTFRCDPISEHNRLYWYRQTLGQGPEFLTYFQNEAQLEKSRLLSDRFSAERPKGSFSTLEIQRTEQGDSAMYLCASSPTSGRGSYEQYFGPGTRLTVT.

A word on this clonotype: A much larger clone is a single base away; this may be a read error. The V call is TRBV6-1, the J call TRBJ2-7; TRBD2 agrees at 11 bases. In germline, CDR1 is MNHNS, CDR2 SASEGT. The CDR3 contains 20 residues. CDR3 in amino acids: CASGDPRRVASGRSAYEQYF. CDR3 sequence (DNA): TGTGCCAGCGGTGACCCCCGGCGGGTGGCTAGCGGGAGGTCGGCTTACGAGCAGTACTTC.